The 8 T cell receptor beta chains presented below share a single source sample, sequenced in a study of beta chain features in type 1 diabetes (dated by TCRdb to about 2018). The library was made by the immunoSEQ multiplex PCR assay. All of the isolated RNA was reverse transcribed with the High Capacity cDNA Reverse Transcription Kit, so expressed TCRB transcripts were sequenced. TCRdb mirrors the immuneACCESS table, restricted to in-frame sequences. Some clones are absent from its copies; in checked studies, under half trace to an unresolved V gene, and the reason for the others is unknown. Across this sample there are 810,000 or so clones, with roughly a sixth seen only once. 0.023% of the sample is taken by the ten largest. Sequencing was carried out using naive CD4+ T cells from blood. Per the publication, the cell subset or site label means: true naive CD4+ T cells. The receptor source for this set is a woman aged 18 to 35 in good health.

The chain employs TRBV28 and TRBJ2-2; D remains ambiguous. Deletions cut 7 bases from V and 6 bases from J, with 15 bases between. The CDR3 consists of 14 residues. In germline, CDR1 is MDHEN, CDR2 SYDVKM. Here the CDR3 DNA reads TGTGCCAGCATTTCTCCACTATTCCCCGGGGAGCTGTTTTTT. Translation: CASISPLFPGELFF.

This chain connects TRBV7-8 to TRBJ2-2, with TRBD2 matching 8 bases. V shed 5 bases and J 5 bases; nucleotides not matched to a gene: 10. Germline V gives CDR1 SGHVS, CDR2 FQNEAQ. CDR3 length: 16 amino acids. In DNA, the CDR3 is TGTGCCAGCAGCGGAGGGACTAGAAGTTTTACCGGGGAGCTGTTTTTT. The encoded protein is CASSGGTRSFTGELFF.

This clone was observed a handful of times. CDR3 loop: CASNLPGAKAYEQYF. The CDR3 region has the DNA TGTGCCAGCAACCTGCCGGGGGCTAAGGCCTACGAGCAGTACTTC. The chain has TRBV5-6 and TRBJ2-7; D tentatively reads TRBD1 or TRBD2 (6 bases each). CDR3 size: 15 residues. Trimming took 6 bases from V and 2 from J, leaving 18 bases between them. Looked up from germline, CDR1 is SGHDT and CDR2 is YYEEEE.

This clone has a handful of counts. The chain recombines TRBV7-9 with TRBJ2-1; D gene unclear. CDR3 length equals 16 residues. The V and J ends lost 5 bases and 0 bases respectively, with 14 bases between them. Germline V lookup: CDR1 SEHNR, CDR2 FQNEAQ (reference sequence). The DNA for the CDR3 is TGTGCCAGCAGCCCCATCCTGGCAGGCTCCTACAATGAGCAGTTCTTC. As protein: CASSPILAGSYNEQFF.

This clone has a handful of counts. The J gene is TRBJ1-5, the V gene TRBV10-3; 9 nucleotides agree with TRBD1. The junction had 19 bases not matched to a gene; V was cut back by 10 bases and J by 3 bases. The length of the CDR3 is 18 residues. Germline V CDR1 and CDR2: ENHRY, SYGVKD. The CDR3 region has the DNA TGTGCCACGCATGCCGGACAGGGGAGGGCGTGGGACAATCAGCCCCAGCATTTT. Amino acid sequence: CATHAGQGRAWDNQPQHF.

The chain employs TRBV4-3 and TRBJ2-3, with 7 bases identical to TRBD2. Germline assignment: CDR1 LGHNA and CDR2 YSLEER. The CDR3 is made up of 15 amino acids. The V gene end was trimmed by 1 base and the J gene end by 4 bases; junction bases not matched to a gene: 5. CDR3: CASSQAVGGADTQYF. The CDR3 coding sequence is TGCGCCAGCAGCCAAGCAGTTGGGGGGGCAGATACGCAGTATTTT.

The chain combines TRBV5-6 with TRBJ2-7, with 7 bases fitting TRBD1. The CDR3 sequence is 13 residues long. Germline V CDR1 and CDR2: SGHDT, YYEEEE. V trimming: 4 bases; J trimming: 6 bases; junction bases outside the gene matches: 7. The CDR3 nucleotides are TGTGCCAGCAGCGACGACAGGGCCCTCGAGCAGTACTTC. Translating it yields CASSDDRALEQYF.

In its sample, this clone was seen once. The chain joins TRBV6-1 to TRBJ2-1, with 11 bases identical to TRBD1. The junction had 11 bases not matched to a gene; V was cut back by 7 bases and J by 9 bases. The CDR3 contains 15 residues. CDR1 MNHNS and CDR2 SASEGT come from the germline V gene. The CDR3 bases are TGTGCCAGCATCCGGGGGACAGGGGGGATCATTGAGCAGTTCTTC. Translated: CASIRGTGGIIEQFF.